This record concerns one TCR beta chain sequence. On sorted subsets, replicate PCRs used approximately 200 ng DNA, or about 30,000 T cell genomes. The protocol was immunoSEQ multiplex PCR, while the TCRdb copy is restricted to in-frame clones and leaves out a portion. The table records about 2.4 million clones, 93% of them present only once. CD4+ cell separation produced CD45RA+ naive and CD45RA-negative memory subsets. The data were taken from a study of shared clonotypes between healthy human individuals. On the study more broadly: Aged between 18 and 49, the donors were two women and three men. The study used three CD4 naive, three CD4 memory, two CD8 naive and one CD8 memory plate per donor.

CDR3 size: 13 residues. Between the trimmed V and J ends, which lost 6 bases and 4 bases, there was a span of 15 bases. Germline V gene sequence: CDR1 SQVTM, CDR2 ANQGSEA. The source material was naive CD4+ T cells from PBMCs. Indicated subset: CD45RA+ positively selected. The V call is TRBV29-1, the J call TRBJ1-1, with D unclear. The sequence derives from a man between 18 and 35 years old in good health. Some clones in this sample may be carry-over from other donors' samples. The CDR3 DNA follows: TGCAGCGTGGAAAGAATTGAGGGCACTGAAGCTTTCTTT. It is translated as CSVERIEGTEAFF.